The 15 T cell receptor beta chains in this list originate from one sample, sequenced in a study of blood T cell repertoires in COVID-19. Using immunoSEQ multiplex PCR, the repertoire was profiled, and TCRdb retains in-frame clones only, with some absent. The repertoire holds approximately 270,000 clones, around 90% seen once, with about 4% in the top ten. Sequenced sample: PBMCs or T cells enriched from blood (not recorded which). Every receptor here comes from a woman under 40 with acute COVID-19.

The chain uses TRBV7-8 and TRBJ2-7, with D possibly matching TRBD1 (6 bases). V was shortened by 2 bases and J by 1 base, with 9 bases between the two germline ends. CDR1 is SGHVS and CDR2 is FQNEAQ in the germline V gene. There are 14 residues in the CDR3. This CDR3 is CASSLRGLSYEQYF. Written as DNA, the CDR3 is TGTGCCAGCAGCTTAAGGGGGTTATCCTACGAGCAGTACTTC. The full variable domain, in which reference TRBV7-8 and TRBJ2-7 provide the parts outside the CDR3, is GAGVSQSPRYKVAKRGQDVALRCDPISGHVSLFWYQQALGQGPEFLTYFQNEAQLDKSGLPSDRFFAERPEGSVSTLKIQRTQQEDSAVYLCASSLRGLSYEQYFGPGTRLTVT.

This chain uses TRBV5-1 with TRBJ1-1; D is possibly TRBD1 (6 bases). This CDR3 is built from 13 residues. Trimming removed 3 bases from V and 3 bases from J, with 9 bases in between. CDR1 and CDR2 from the germline V gene are SGHRS and YFSETQ. The CDR3 reads CASSSYRDTEAFF. CDR3 nucleotides: TGCGCCAGCAGCTCCTACAGGGACACTGAAGCTTTCTTT.

The V call is TRBV27, the J call TRBJ2-7, with 8 nucleotides matching TRBD2. J gave up 4 bases and V 6 bases, and 5 bases lay outside the gene matches. The CDR3 covers 13 residues. The germline CDR1 and CDR2 sequences are MNHEY and SMNVEV (reference sequence). DNA for the CDR3: TGTGCCAGCAGAACTACGGGGGGGTACGAGCAGTACTTC. Translation: CASRTTGGYEQYF.

The chain combines TRBV9 with TRBJ2-2; 9 bases are a match to TRBD1. Germline V CDR1 and CDR2: SGDLS, YYNGEE. The junction had 3 bases not matched to a gene; V was cut back by 2 bases and J by 4 bases. This CDR3 comprises 15 residues. The CDR3 protein is CASSVGTGFTGELFF. The CDR3 DNA is TGTGCCAGCAGCGTCGGGACAGGGTTCACCGGGGAGCTGTTTTTT. Looking up the rest from reference TRBV9 and TRBJ2-2 gives the full variable domain: DSGVTQTPKHLITATGQRVTLRCSPRSGDLSVYWYQQSLDQGLQFLIQYYNGEERAKGNILERFSAQQFPDLHSELNLSSLELGDSALYFCASSVGTGFTGELFFGEGSRLTVL.

V is TRBV4-1 and J is TRBJ1-2; TRBD1 aligns across 7 bases. V lost 4 bases and J lost 4; bases outside the gene matches: 3. CDR1 MGHRA and CDR2 YSYEKL come from the germline V gene. This CDR3 has 13 residues. The CDR3 DNA reads as TGCGCCAGCAGCCGAGACAGGGCCTATGGCTACACCTTC. Protein sequence: CASSRDRAYGYTF.

The J gene is TRBJ1-1, the V gene TRBV28; perhaps TRBD1 as D (6 bases). V lost 8 bases and J lost 3, with 19 bases in between. Germline-derived CDR1 and CDR2 are MDHEN and SYDVKM. CDR3 length: 15 residues. Here the CDR3 DNA reads TGTGCCAGCTCACTGGGCAGCCAGGGGTACACTGAAGCTTTCTTT. Protein product: CASSLGSQGYTEAFF.

This sequence joins TRBV24-1 and TRBJ2-3, with D perhaps TRBD2 (6 bases). The CDR3 contains 15 residues. Germline loops: CDR1 KGHDR, CDR2 SFDVKD. V was pared by 5 bases and J by 4 bases, with 15 bases between. The CDR3 sequence is CATSVDGRRADTQYF. In nucleotides, the CDR3 is TGTGCCACCAGTGTAGACGGGAGACGAGCAGATACGCAGTATTTT.

The chain couples TRBV4-1 to TRBJ2-3; unclear D gene. The CDR3 contains 12 residues. V was clipped by 2 bases and J by 5 bases, with 5 bases between them. Germline lookup yields CDR1 MGHRA and CDR2 YSYEKL. The CDR3 region is CASSQSQDTQYF. CDR3 coding DNA: TGCGCCAGCAGCCAATCACAAGATACGCAGTATTTT.

A single count supports this clone. The CDR3 loop is CASSSPPPRESTDTQYF. Here the CDR3 DNA reads TGCGCCAGCAGCTCGCCTCCCCCCCGGGAGAGCACAGATACGCAGTATTTT. V gene TRBV5-1 combines with J gene TRBJ2-3; possible D gene TRBD2, 6 bases. The length of the CDR3 is 17 residues. The V end lost 3 bases, the J end lost 0 bases, and 17 bases lay between the germline ends. Germline assignment: CDR1 SGHRS and CDR2 YFSETQ.

The chain carries TRBV29-1 and TRBJ2-1; 10 positions match TRBD2. The CDR3 has 16 amino acids. Trimming at V came to 6 bases and at J to 10 bases, leaving 18 bases not matched to a gene. CDR1 is SQVTM and CDR2 is ANQGSEA in the germline V gene. The CDR3 DNA reads TGCAGCGTGGGAGAAGCGGCTAGCGGGAGTTTAGAGGAGCAGTTCTTC. This gives the protein CSVGEAASGSLEEQFF.

This rearrangement joins TRBV6-1 to TRBJ1-5; no clear D. Trimming took 1 base from V and 6 from J, leaving 4 bases between them. This CDR3 is built from 12 residues. The V gene's germline CDR1 is MNHNS and CDR2 SASEGT. This CDR3 reads CASSEVLQPQHF. Written as DNA, the CDR3 is TGTGCCAGCAGTGAAGTCCTTCAGCCCCAGCATTTT.

V and J are TRBV27 and TRBJ2-5, with 12 bases that match TRBD1. This CDR3 region has 13 residues. Germline V lookup: CDR1 MNHEY, CDR2 SMNVEV (reference sequence). The ends lost 8 bases at V and 5 bases at J; junction bases unmatched: 3. The CDR3: CASGTGGYETQYF. The CDR3 DNA is TGTGCCAGCGGGACAGGGGGCTATGAGACCCAGTACTTC.

This chain connects TRBV2 to TRBJ2-5; 8 nucleotides line up with TRBD1. The trim removed 6 bases at V and 2 bases at J, leaving 5 bases unmatched. This CDR3 comprises 14 residues. The germline V gene has CDR1 SNHLY and CDR2 FYNNEI. The CDR3 loop is CASRPGTGQETQYF. In DNA, the CDR3 is TGTGCCAGCAGGCCCGGGACAGGACAAGAGACCCAGTACTTC.

V is TRBV29-1 and J is TRBJ2-3; 10 bases fit TRBD1. Germline CDR1 is SQVTM and CDR2 is ANQGSEA. The junction had 6 bases not matched to a gene; V was cut back by 3 bases and J by 6 bases. This CDR3 comprises 14 residues. The CDR3 loop reads CSVDSGQGGDTQYF. DNA for the CDR3: TGCAGCGTTGATTCTGGACAGGGGGGGGATACGCAGTATTTT.

This clone was detected once. The chain couples TRBV3-1 (or the pseudogene TRBV3-2) to TRBJ2-1; the match to TRBD2 covers 8 bases. Germline V lookup: CDR1 LGHDT, CDR2 YNNKEL (reference sequence). Trimming took 1 base from V and 2 from J; bases not matched to a gene: 10. This CDR3 has 18 residues. The CDR3: CASSQVSQRELPYNEQFF. As DNA, the CDR3 is TGTGCCAGCAGCCAAGTTAGCCAGCGGGAGCTCCCCTACAATGAGCAGTTCTTC.